Presented here are 9 T cell receptor beta chains from one specimen sequenced in a study of cytotoxic CD8 clonotypes in ibrutinib-treated CLL. Profiling relied on immunoSEQ multiplex PCR, and the TCRdb table lists in-frame clones only, not all of them. The sample yields 150,000 or so clones, approximately 80% seen once. Sequenced here: PBMCs, sampled after 24 months of ibrutinib treatment. These receptors came from a human donor with chronic lymphocytic leukemia.

The V and J genes are TRBV2 and TRBJ2-3; perhaps D is TRBD1 or TRBD2 (6 bases each). CDR1 is SNHLY and CDR2 is FYNNEI in the germline V gene. The CDR3 consists of 17 residues. V lost 1 base and J lost 4, with 18 bases in between. The CDR3 DNA follows: TGTGCCAGCAGTGAAGGGGGGGCCCTTGGTGGAGCAGATACGCAGTATTTT. Residues: CASSEGGALGGADTQYF.

The gene calls are TRBV19 and TRBJ2-3; 7 bases agree with TRBD2. Germline V gives CDR1 LNHDA, CDR2 SQIVND (reference sequence). Trimming removed 3 bases from V and 0 bases from J; junction bases left unmatched: 9. The CDR3 extends over 17 amino acids. In DNA form, the CDR3 reads TGTGCCAGTAGTATCTCCCTAACGGGGGGTAGCACAGATACGCAGTATTTT. Protein product: CASSISLTGGSTDTQYF. Full variable domain (missing parts from reference TRBV19 and TRBJ2-3): DGGITQSPKYLFRKEGQNVTLSCEQNLNHDAMYWYRQDPGQGLRLIYYSQIVNDFQKGDIAEGYSVSREKKESFPLTVTSAQKNPTAFYLCASSISLTGGSTDTQYFGPGTRLTVL.

The rearrangement joins TRBV5-5 to TRBJ2-1; either TRBD1 or TRBD2 may fit D (5 bases each). V lost 0 bases and J lost 1, with 8 bases in between. Per germline, CDR1 SGHKS and CDR2 YYEKEE (reference sequence). This CDR3 spans 15 amino acids. CDR3 in amino acids: CASSLEWGSYNEQFF. The CDR3 DNA reads as TGTGCCAGCAGCTTGGAATGGGGGTCCTACAATGAGCAGTTCTTC.

This clone turned up a few times. The chain joins TRBV5-1 to TRBJ2-1; possible D gene TRBD1, 5 bases. Trimming stripped 0 bases from V and 3 bases from J, with 13 bases between. The CDR3 runs to 16 residues. From germline, CDR1 is SGHRS and CDR2 YFSETQ. For the CDR3, the DNA is TGCGCCAGCAGCTTGGCAGAAACAGGATTCTACAATGAGCAGTTCTTC. Translating it yields CASSLAETGFYNEQFF.

At least ten counts were recorded for this clone. This chain uses TRBV27 with TRBJ2-3, with D uncertain. Trimming took 6 bases from V and 1 from J, leaving 14 bases between them. Germline values: CDR1 MNHEY, CDR2 SMNVEV (reference sequence). The CDR3 runs 15 residues. This CDR3 reads CASSPRGPGTDTQYF. CDR3 bases: TGTGCCAGCAGCCCCCGTGGCCCTGGCACAGATACGCAGTATTTT.

This rearrangement joins TRBV9 to TRBJ2-6; D is possibly TRBD1 (5 bases). Trimming took off 4 bases at V and 4 bases at J, with 12 bases between the two ends. Germline V lookup: CDR1 SGDLS, CDR2 YYNGEE. This CDR3 is built from 15 residues. The CDR3 bases are TGTGCCAGCAGCCTCAGGGTGTTGGGGGCCAACGTCCTGACTTTC. Translating it yields CASSLRVLGANVLTF.

This clone has a handful of counts. This chain connects TRBV4-3 to TRBJ2-1; TRBD2 is a possible D gene (7 bases). From germline, CDR1 is LGHNA and CDR2 YSLEER. The V end lost 0 bases, the J end lost 5 bases, and 14 bases lay between the germline ends. This CDR3 is 16 amino acids long. The CDR3 DNA reads TGCGCCAGCAGCCAAGATGGGGGGGCGGGGCACAATGAGCAGTTCTTC. Translation gives CASSQDGGAGHNEQFF.

J is TRBJ2-3 and V is TRBV29-1; 10 nucleotides match TRBD1. CDR1 and CDR2 from the germline V gene are SQVTM and ANQGSEA. The ends lost 3 bases at V and 5 bases at J; junction bases unmatched: 5. This CDR3 region has 14 residues. This chain's CDR3 is CSVEDRGGGDTQYF. As DNA, the CDR3 is TGCAGCGTTGAGGACAGGGGGGGCGGAGATACGCAGTATTTT.

This sequence joins TRBV19 and TRBJ2-2, with 13 bases matching TRBD2. CDR1 is LNHDA, CDR2 SQIVND, per germline (reference sequence). V was pared by 4 bases and J by 1 base, with 0 bases of the junction left unmatched. The CDR3 runs 16 residues. CDR3 sequence reads: CASSRLAGGNTGELFF. The CDR3 DNA is TGTGCCAGTAGTAGACTAGCGGGGGGGAACACCGGGGAGCTGTTTTTT.